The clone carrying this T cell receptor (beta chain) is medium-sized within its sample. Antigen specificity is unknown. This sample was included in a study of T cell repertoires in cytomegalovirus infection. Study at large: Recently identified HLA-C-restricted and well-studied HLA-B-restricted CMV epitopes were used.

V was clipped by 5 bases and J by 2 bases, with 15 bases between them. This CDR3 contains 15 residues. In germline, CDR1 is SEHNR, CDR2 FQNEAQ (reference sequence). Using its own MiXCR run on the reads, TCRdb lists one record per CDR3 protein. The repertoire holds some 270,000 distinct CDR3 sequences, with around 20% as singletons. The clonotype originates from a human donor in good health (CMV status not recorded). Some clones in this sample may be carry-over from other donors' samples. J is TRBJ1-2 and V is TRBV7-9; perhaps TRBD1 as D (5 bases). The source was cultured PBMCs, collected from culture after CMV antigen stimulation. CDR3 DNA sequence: TGTGCCAGCAGCAAGAGACAGACGGAAAACTATGGCTACACCTTC. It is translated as CASSKRQTENYGYTF.